This T cell receptor beta chain appears in the sequencing data of a study of blood T cell repertoires in COVID-19. Study as a whole: The samples span acute and convalescent COVID-19 from the United States, Italy and Spain. T cells, B-cell-depleted T cells, or PBMCs supplied cDNA or gDNA.

Trimming cost V 1 base and J 1 base, with 14 bases left between them. The CDR3 extends over 16 amino acids. Germline V gene data show CDR1 as SGHRS and CDR2 as YFSETQ. The protocol was immunoSEQ multiplex PCR, while the TCRdb copy is restricted to in-frame clones and leaves out a portion. This sample yields around 140,000 clones, of which roughly 69% are seen a single time; 1.9% belongs to the top ten. This TCR derives from a woman in her sixties or seventies with acute or convalescent COVID-19. The material sequenced was peripheral blood. The chain combines TRBV5-1 with TRBJ1-1; D is perhaps TRBD1 (6 bases). Here the CDR3 DNA reads TGCGCCAGCAGCTTGATAACCGGGGGGGCGAACACTGAAGCTTTCTTT. Its translation: CASSLITGGANTEAFF. Using reference TRBV5-1 and TRBJ1-1 for the parts outside the CDR3, the full variable domain is KAGVTQTPRYLIKTRGQQVTLSCSPISGHRSVSWYQQTPGQGLQFLFEYFSETQRNKGNFPGRFSGRQFSNSRSEMNVSTLELGDSALYLCASSLITGGANTEAFFGQGTRLTVV.